This T cell receptor (beta chain) was sequenced in a study of cytomegalovirus exposure and HLA in healthy donors. Turning to the study itself: The study placed approximately 80% of its 398 genotyped donors in the Caucasian-associated ancestry cluster. Study-wide findings and caveats: A list of more than 150 TCR beta chains associated with cytomegalovirus was given. A previous analysis found most TCR beta V segments productive roughly 87% or roughly 30% of the time.

V dropped 2 bases and J dropped 5; count of bases not matched to a gene: 5. This CDR3 spans 14 amino acids. Germline V gene sequence: CDR1 LGHNA, CDR2 YSLEER. This clone has only a few counts. What it recognizes is unknown. PCR employed 60 Vbeta and 13 Jbeta primers. Original analysis: There were about 80 million unique TCR beta chains by a later count, and approximately 10 million of them were shared. TCRdb's copy holds only in-frame clones and misses some; the assay was immunoSEQ multiplex PCR. V and J calls and clone size are given by that table; D and trimming were obtained from the DNA. The table shows 100,000 or so clones, with around 72% occurring only once.

The clonotype comes from a male donor in good health and CMV-seronegative. The gene calls are TRBV4-3 and TRBJ2-5; the match to TRBD1 covers 7 bases. The sample taken for sequencing was PBMCs. The CDR3 nucleotides are TGCGCCAGCAGCCAAAGACAGGGCGGGGAGACCCAGTACTTC. This encodes CASSQRQGGETQYF.